Listed below are T cell receptor beta chains from one sample, sequenced in a study of blood T cell repertoires in COVID-19. Sequencing used immunoSEQ multiplex PCR; TCRdb keeps in-frame clones, though not all of them. The sample holds about 200,000 clones; approximately 91% are singletons and the top ten take 5% to 7.5%. Sequenced material: peripheral blood. All receptors derive from a woman aged 40 to 50 who had recovered from COVID-19. The CDR3 runs from the conserved cysteine through the conserved F or W. A D gene is named only where the DNA matches it firmly. A row's size may be missing; if present it is once, few, many or a size class.

abundance: NA
len: 12
d_gene: NA
v_gene: TRBV19
j_gene: TRBJ2-1
CDR3aa: CASSSEVDEQFF
CDR3nt: TGTGCCAGTAGCTCTGAAGTAGATGAGCAGTTCTTC

abundance: few
len: 14
d_gene: NA
v_gene: TRBV6-2/TRBV6-3
j_gene: TRBJ1-1
CDR3aa: CASSYSSRNTEAFF
CDR3nt: TGTGCCAGCAGTTACTCTTCCAGGAACACTGAAGCTTTCTTT

abundance: NA
len: 17
d_gene: TRBD2
v_gene: TRBV9
j_gene: TRBJ2-1
CDR3aa: CASSGIKRGHFLNEQFF
CDR3nt: TGTGCCAGCAGCGGAATTAAGCGGGGCCACTTCCTCAATGAGCAGTTCTTC

abundance: NA
len: 16
d_gene: TRBD2
v_gene: TRBV6-5
j_gene: TRBJ2-7
CDR3aa: CASSYDWTSGTYEQYF
CDR3nt: TGTGCCAGCAGTTACGACTGGACTAGCGGGACCTACGAGCAGTACTTC

abundance: NA
len: 12
d_gene: NA
v_gene: TRBV6-5
j_gene: TRBJ1-2
CDR3aa: CASSTSRHGYTF
CDR3nt: TGTGCCAGCAGTACCTCTAGACATGGCTACACCTTC

abundance: NA
len: 15
d_gene: NA
v_gene: TRBV27
j_gene: TRBJ1-1
CDR3aa: CASSHRRDFNTEAFF
CDR3nt: TGTGCCAGCAGTCACCGCCGGGACTTTAACACTGAAGCTTTCTTT

abundance: once
len: 16
d_gene: TRBD1
v_gene: TRBV2
j_gene: TRBJ2-4
CDR3aa: CASSLDRALAKNIQYF
CDR3nt: TGTGCCAGCAGTTTGGACAGGGCGCTAGCCAAAAACATTCAGTACTTC

abundance: NA
len: 14
d_gene: NA
v_gene: TRBV5-1
j_gene: TRBJ1-1
CDR3aa: CASSLFEGNTEAFF
CDR3nt: TGCGCCAGCAGCTTGTTTGAGGGGAACACTGAAGCTTTCTTT

abundance: NA
len: 14
d_gene: NA
v_gene: TRBV7-9
j_gene: TRBJ1-1
CDR3aa: CASSLAGTRHEAFF
CDR3nt: TGTGCCAGCAGCTTAGCAGGCACCAGACACGAAGCTTTCTTT

abundance: NA
len: 16
d_gene: NA
v_gene: TRBV19
j_gene: TRBJ2-3
CDR3aa: CASSIGSSGPGDTQYF
CDR3nt: TGTGCCAGTAGTATAGGTAGTAGCGGACCCGGCGATACGCAGTATTTT

abundance: once
len: 15
d_gene: NA
v_gene: TRBV7-9
j_gene: TRBJ1-5
CDR3aa: CASSSSRGGNQPQHF
CDR3nt: TGTGCCAGCAGCTCCAGTAGGGGTGGCAATCAGCCCCAGCATTTT

abundance: few
len: 15
d_gene: TRBD2
v_gene: TRBV7-2
j_gene: TRBJ2-7
CDR3aa: CASSSTGTSPYEQYF
CDR3nt: TGTGCCAGCAGTTCGACCGGGACTAGCCCCTACGAGCAGTACTTC

abundance: NA
len: 14
d_gene: TRBD2
v_gene: TRBV7-9
j_gene: TRBJ2-7
CDR3aa: CASSPGLAGSEQYF
CDR3nt: TGTGCCAGCAGCCCCGGACTAGCGGGAAGCGAGCAGTACTTC

abundance: NA
len: 15
d_gene: NA
v_gene: TRBV19
j_gene: TRBJ2-7
CDR3aa: CASSIKGVASYEQYF
CDR3nt: TGTGCCAGTAGTATTAAAGGGGTGGCCTCCTACGAGCAGTACTTC

abundance: NA
len: 13
d_gene: NA
v_gene: TRBV6-5
j_gene: TRBJ1-2
CDR3aa: CASSSRQVYGYTF
CDR3nt: TGTGCCAGCAGTTCCAGACAGGTCTATGGCTACACCTTC

abundance: NA
len: 16
d_gene: TRBD1
v_gene: TRBV7-9
j_gene: TRBJ2-1
CDR3aa: CASSPRPGQGRGEQFF
CDR3nt: TGTGCCAGCAGCCCACGTCCGGGACAGGGTAGGGGTGAGCAGTTCTTC

abundance: NA
len: 16
d_gene: NA
v_gene: TRBV7-9
j_gene: TRBJ1-4
CDR3aa: CASSLPTGLINERLFF
CDR3nt: TGTGCCAGCAGCCTCCCTACGGGACTTATAAATGAAAGACTGTTTTTT

abundance: NA
len: 14
d_gene: NA
v_gene: TRBV2
j_gene: TRBJ1-6
CDR3aa: CASSDLGGNSPLHF
CDR3nt: TGTGCCAGCAGTGATCTGGGGGGGAATTCACCCCTCCACTTT

abundance: NA
len: 13
d_gene: NA
v_gene: TRBV6-2/TRBV6-3
j_gene: TRBJ2-5
CDR3aa: CASSPQAVETQYF
CDR3nt: TGTGCCAGCAGTCCCCAGGCAGTTGAGACCCAGTACTTC

abundance: once
len: 11
d_gene: NA
v_gene: TRBV2
j_gene: TRBJ2-7
CDR3aa: CASSYEYEQYF
CDR3nt: TGTGCCAGCAGCTACGAGTACGAGCAGTACTTC

abundance: once
len: 15
d_gene: NA
v_gene: TRBV28
j_gene: TRBJ2-7
CDR3aa: CASSKSGSRSYEQYF
CDR3nt: TGTGCCAGCAGTAAATCCGGGAGCAGGTCCTACGAGCAGTACTTC

abundance: NA
len: 14
d_gene: NA
v_gene: TRBV7-8
j_gene: TRBJ1-1
CDR3aa: CASSLASVNTEAFF
CDR3nt: TGTGCCAGCAGCTTAGCCTCTGTAAACACTGAAGCTTTCTTT

abundance: NA
len: 14
d_gene: NA
v_gene: TRBV4-1
j_gene: TRBJ2-1
CDR3aa: CASSQDIAYNEQFF
CDR3nt: TGCGCCAGCAGCCAAGATATAGCCTACAATGAGCAGTTCTTC

abundance: NA
len: 14
d_gene: NA
v_gene: TRBV6-5
j_gene: TRBJ2-1
CDR3aa: CASSYSSMSNEQFF
CDR3nt: TGTGCCAGCAGTTATTCTAGTATGTCAAATGAGCAGTTCTTC

abundance: NA
len: 15
d_gene: NA
v_gene: TRBV6-4
j_gene: TRBJ2-1
CDR3aa: CASSNRDEGGNEQFF
CDR3nt: TGTGCCAGCAGTAACAGGGATGAGGGTGGCAATGAGCAGTTCTTC

abundance: NA
len: 15
d_gene: TRBD2
v_gene: TRBV2
j_gene: TRBJ2-1
CDR3aa: CASRLSGTSGNEQFF
CDR3nt: TGTGCCAGCAGACTCTCCGGGACTAGCGGCAATGAGCAGTTCTTC

abundance: NA
len: 14
d_gene: NA
v_gene: TRBV19
j_gene: TRBJ1-5
CDR3aa: CASSTADSNQPQHF
CDR3nt: TGTGCCAGTAGTACCGCAGATAGCAATCAGCCCCAGCATTTT

abundance: NA
len: 12
d_gene: NA
v_gene: TRBV3-1/TRBV3-2
j_gene: TRBJ2-4
CDR3aa: CASSQGRVIQYF
CDR3nt: TGTGCCAGCAGCCAAGGGCGGGTAATTCAGTACTTC

abundance: NA
len: 12
d_gene: NA
v_gene: TRBV28
j_gene: TRBJ2-3
CDR3aa: CASGSSTDTQYF
CDR3nt: TGTGCCTCGGGGTCCTCCACAGATACGCAGTATTTT

abundance: NA
len: 15
d_gene: NA
v_gene: TRBV6-6
j_gene: TRBJ2-7
CDR3aa: CASSYPPRGLNEQYF
CDR3nt: TGTGCCAGCAGTTACCCGCCCAGGGGCCTCAACGAGCAGTACTTC

abundance: once
len: 14
d_gene: NA
v_gene: TRBV24-1
j_gene: TRBJ1-5
CDR3aa: CATSDGEGSQPQHF
CDR3nt: TGTGCCACCAGTGATGGGGAGGGTAGTCAGCCCCAGCATTTT

abundance: NA
len: 15
d_gene: NA
v_gene: TRBV5-6
j_gene: TRBJ2-3
CDR3aa: CASSPLSGGTDTQYF
CDR3nt: TGTGCCAGCAGCCCGCTTTCCGGGGGCACAGATACGCAGTATTTT

abundance: NA
len: 15
d_gene: NA
v_gene: TRBV27
j_gene: TRBJ1-3
CDR3aa: CASTPLGGPGNTIYF
CDR3nt: TGTGCCAGCACCCCCCTGGGGGGGCCGGGAAACACCATATATTTT

abundance: NA
len: 15
d_gene: NA
v_gene: TRBV18
j_gene: TRBJ2-1
CDR3aa: CASSPKGGNYNEQFF
CDR3nt: TGTGCCAGCTCACCTAAAGGCGGTAACTACAATGAGCAGTTCTTC

abundance: NA
len: 14
d_gene: NA
v_gene: TRBV5-1
j_gene: TRBJ2-1
CDR3aa: CASRIGTTHNEQFF
CDR3nt: TGCGCCAGCAGGATTGGTACTACACACAATGAGCAGTTCTTC

abundance: NA
len: 19
d_gene: NA
v_gene: TRBV12-5
j_gene: TRBJ2-6
CDR3aa: CASGSTTDSDNSGANVLTF
CDR3nt: TGTGCTAGTGGTTCGACCACGGACAGTGATAACTCTGGGGCCAACGTCCTGACTTTC